Below, 5 T cell receptor beta chains from the same sample are listed, as sequenced in a study of T cell repertoires in cytomegalovirus infection. In TCRdb, the reads were re-called with MiXCR into one record per CDR3 protein. The data hold some 700,000 distinct CDR3 sequences, with 35% observed a single time. The sample was PBMCs. The receptor set was obtained from a human donor in good health (CMV status not recorded). Some clones in this sample may be carry-over from other donors' samples.

This chain connects TRBV12-3 or TRBV12-4 to TRBJ2-5, with TRBD1 identical over 7 bases. J gave up 0 bases and V 2 bases, and 3 bases lay outside the gene matches. The CDR3 extends over 15 amino acids. CDR3 sequence (DNA): TGTGCCAGCAGTTTACCTGGGACAGACCAAGAGACCCAGTACTTC. Its translation is CASSLPGTDQETQYF.

The gene calls are TRBV5-1 and TRBJ2-5; the match to TRBD2 covers 11 bases. This CDR3 is 15 amino acids long. V was clipped by 5 bases and J by 3 bases; unmatched bases: 6. Germline-derived CDR1 and CDR2 are SGHRS and YFSETQ. The CDR3 loop reads CASRPPGLAEETQYF. CDR3 coding DNA: TGCGCCAGCAGACCACCGGGACTAGCGGAAGAGACCCAGTACTTC.

The V gene is TRBV28, the J gene TRBJ2-3; D ambiguous. V lost 4 bases and J 4 bases, leaving 12 bases between the germline ends. Germline loops: CDR1 MDHEN, CDR2 SYDVKM. This CDR3 contains 14 residues. The CDR3 DNA reads as TGTGCCAGCAGTTCCCGACCTGCTCCAGATACGCAGTATTTT. This translates into CASSSRPAPDTQYF.

This rearrangement joins TRBV2 to TRBJ1-5; D unresolved. The CDR3 runs to 16 residues. CDR1 and CDR2 from the germline V gene are SNHLY and FYNNEI. V was pared by 5 bases and J by 0 bases, with 14 bases between. CDR3 region: CASSFRPSYSNQPQHF. For the CDR3, the DNA is TGTGCCAGCAGTTTCAGACCATCATATAGCAATCAGCCCCAGCATTTT.

The rearrangement links TRBV7-2 to TRBJ2-5, with a possible D match to TRBD1 (5 bases). This CDR3 comprises 14 residues. Deletions cut 5 bases from V and 3 bases from J, with 13 bases between. Germline values: CDR1 SGHTA, CDR2 FQGNSA. CDR3 coding DNA: TGTGCCAGCAGCATCCAGGGTTGGGAAGAGACCCAGTACTTC. Its translation: CASSIQGWEETQYF.